This record concerns one TCR beta chain sequence. TCRdb's table, derived via immunoSEQ multiplex PCR, lists solely in-frame clones and lacks some. Found here are some 2 million clones, 90% to 95% of them singletons; the top ten hold more than 0.1%. This sample was taken from a study of shared clonotypes between healthy human individuals. In the study overall: CD4 naive cells filled three plates per donor, CD4 memory three, CD8 naive two and CD8 memory one.

The germline gives CDR1 SEHNR, CDR2 FQNEAQ (reference sequence). The junction had 7 bases not matched to a gene; V was cut back by 5 bases and J by 4 bases. The CDR3 runs to 14 residues. Sequences were obtained from naive CD4+ T cells sorted from blood. Stated subset: CD45RA+ positively selected. The TCR was taken from a man aged 18-30 years in good health. This sequence joins TRBV7-9 and TRBJ2-5, with 7 bases identical to TRBD1. The CDR3 reads CASSLDREGETQYF. The CDR3 DNA sequence: TGTGCCAGCAGCCTCGACAGGGAAGGAGAGACCCAGTACTTC.